The 23 T cell receptor beta chains in this list originate from one sample, sequenced in a study of OX40 agonist ivuxolimab in advanced cancers. Generated by immunoSEQ multiplex PCR, the TCRdb table keeps only in-frame clones and is missing some. The sample consists of fewer than 35,000 clones, over 85% of them appearing once. Sequenced here: CD4+ or CD8+ T cells sorted from blood, sampled in a trial of the OX40 agonist ivuxolimab. All receptors come from an adult with an advanced solid tumor such as melanoma, head and neck, liver or kidney cancer.

This clone was counted only a few times. The V call is TRBV19, the J call TRBJ1-5; D unresolved. The CDR3 loop spans 13 amino acids. Per germline, CDR1 LNHDA and CDR2 SQIVND (reference sequence). The germline V and J ends were trimmed by 3 bases and 6 bases, with 9 bases remaining between them. The CDR3 coding sequence is TGTGCCAGTAGTATCTGGGCTGGTCAGCCCCAGCATTTT. This encodes CASSIWAGQPQHF.

The rearrangement uses TRBV19 and TRBJ1-4, with D tentatively TRBD1 (5 bases). The CDR3 sequence is 15 residues long. Germline assignment: CDR1 LNHDA and CDR2 SQIVND (reference sequence). V lost 7 bases and J lost 3, with 15 bases in between. The CDR3 DNA follows: TGTGCCAGTAACCCCGGGGCCGGCTCTAATGAAAAACTGTTTTTT. This translates into CASNPGAGSNEKLFF.

The V call is TRBV2, the J call TRBJ2-5, with D tentatively TRBD1 (5 bases). The V and J ends lost 6 bases and 1 base respectively, with 12 bases between them. The CDR3 loop spans 14 amino acids. CDR1 and CDR2 from the germline V gene are SNHLY and FYNNEI. The CDR3 DNA is TGTGCCAGCAGGCCGACAGAGATCCAAGAGACCCAGTACTTC. It codes for CASRPTEIQETQYF.

V and J are TRBV7-9 and TRBJ1-1, with D possibly being TRBD1 (6 bases). This CDR3 spans 14 amino acids. V was shortened by 5 bases and J by 8 bases, with 18 bases between the two germline ends. Germline CDR1 SEHNR, CDR2 FQNEAQ (reference sequence). The CDR3 sequence is CASSATGGGREAFF. DNA of the CDR3: TGTGCCAGCAGCGCGACAGGCGGTGGGAGGGAAGCTTTCTTT.

The J gene is TRBJ2-1, the V gene TRBV7-8; D may be TRBD2 (6 bases). V lost 3 bases and J lost 2, with 11 bases in between. Germline V gene lookup returns CDR1 SGHVS and CDR2 FQNEAQ. This CDR3 spans 15 amino acids. The CDR3 spells CASSFYRGTYNEQFF. DNA of the CDR3: TGTGCCAGCAGCTTTTATCGCGGGACCTACAATGAGCAGTTCTTC.

The genes are TRBV12-5 and TRBJ2-3, with unresolved D. This CDR3 spans 17 amino acids. Trimming removed 0 bases from V and 0 bases from J, with 13 bases in between. Germline V gene sequence: CDR1 LGHNT, CDR2 FRNRAP. CDR3 protein: CASGLVVRGASTDTQYF. In DNA form, the CDR3 reads TGTGCTAGTGGTTTGGTCGTGCGAGGCGCCAGCACAGATACGCAGTATTTT.

The chain links TRBV11-2 to TRBJ2-3; D is ambiguous. With 2 bases removed from V and 2 bases from J, the gap between germline ends came to 11 bases. The CDR3 loop spans 15 amino acids. Germline CDR1 and CDR2: SGHAT and FQNNGV. The CDR3 loop reads CASSLPVGPTDTQYF. The CDR3 DNA reads TGTGCCAGCAGCTTACCTGTGGGCCCCACAGATACGCAGTATTTT.

The chain is built from TRBV4-1 and TRBJ1-4; 8 bases are a match to TRBD1. V shed 0 bases, J shed 0 bases, and the junction held 3 bases outside the gene matches. The CDR3 is made up of 17 amino acids. CDR1 and CDR2 (germline): MGHRA, YSYEKL. CDR3 nucleotides: TGCGCCAGCAGCCAAGACAGGGGGCTAGCAACTAATGAAAAACTGTTTTTT. It codes for CASSQDRGLATNEKLFF.

The genes are TRBV29-1 and TRBJ2-7; 10 bases align to TRBD2. The length of the CDR3 is 15 residues. Per germline, CDR1 SQVTM and CDR2 ANQGSEA. J gave up 1 base and V 1 base, and 4 bases lay outside the gene matches. The CDR3 nucleotides read TGCAGCGTTGAAGCCGGGACTAGCGTTTCCTACGAGCAGTACTTC. Residues: CSVEAGTSVSYEQYF.

In DNA, the CDR3 is TGTGCCAGTAGTGAGGGCCCGGGACAGGACTACAATGAGCAGTTCTTC. It translates to CASSEGPGQDYNEQFF. The chain joins TRBV19 to TRBJ2-1; 8 positions agree with TRBD1. V was clipped by 5 bases and J by 3 bases; unmatched bases: 9. Germline V lookup: CDR1 LNHDA, CDR2 SQIVND (reference sequence). The CDR3 is 16 residues long.

This chain joins TRBV11-2 and TRBJ2-1, with no clear D. This CDR3 spans 16 amino acids. CDR1 and CDR2 from the germline V gene are SGHAT and FQNNGV. The V gene lost 2 bases and the J gene lost 4 bases, with 15 bases spanning the gap. The CDR3 is CASSLSPGADYNEQFF. The CDR3 region has the DNA TGTGCCAGCAGCTTAAGCCCGGGTGCGGATTACAATGAGCAGTTCTTC.

The V call is TRBV13, the J call TRBJ2-5; no clear D gene. V lost 0 bases, J lost 5 bases, and 7 bases lay in between. CDR1 is PRHDT and CDR2 is FYEKMQ in the germline V gene (reference sequence). This CDR3 has 13 residues. This chain's CDR3 is CASSLGRSETQYF. The DNA of the CDR3 is TGTGCCAGCAGCTTAGGGCGTTCGGAGACCCAGTACTTC. Variable domain in full (rest from reference TRBV13 and TRBJ2-5): AAGVIQSPRHLIKEKRETATLKCYPIPRHDTVYWYQQGPGQDPQFLISFYEKMQSDKGSIPDRFSAQQFSDYHSELNMSSLELGDSALYFCASSLGRSETQYFGPGTRLLVL.

The gene calls are TRBV7-9 and TRBJ2-7; a weak D match, TRBD2 (6 bases). The germline V and J ends were trimmed by 3 bases and 2 bases, with 14 bases remaining between them. The CDR3 contains 15 residues. Looked up from germline, CDR1 is SEHNR and CDR2 is FQNEAQ (reference sequence). CDR3 region: CASSFPLSGPYEQYF. The CDR3 DNA is TGTGCCAGCAGCTTCCCCCTTAGCGGTCCCTACGAGCAGTACTTC.

The chain links TRBV27 to TRBJ2-7; a possible D gene is TRBD2 (6 bases). CDR1 is MNHEY and CDR2 is SMNVEV in the germline V gene (reference sequence). Deletions cut 2 bases from V and 7 bases from J, with 18 bases between. The CDR3 has 15 amino acids. CDR3 bases: TGTGCCAGCAGTTTAACGGGGAGGCGAGATACGGAGCAGTACTTC. Protein sequence: CASSLTGRRDTEQYF.

This chain joins TRBV21-1 and TRBJ2-4; the table's D call of TRBD1 was not tested on the DNA. TRBV21-1 is a listed pseudogene. The CDR3 totals 14 residues. CDR3 bases: TGTGCCAGCAGCACCAAAGGCAGGATACCTCCTCACCGCTTC. As protein: CASSTKGRIPPHRF.

The chain has TRBV11-3 and TRBJ1-6; perhaps TRBD1 as D (6 bases). Trimming stripped 6 bases from V and 0 bases from J, with 15 bases between. The germline V gene has CDR1 SGHNT and CDR2 YENEEA. The CDR3 is 17 amino acids. This CDR3 reads CASSSGTRSSYNSPLHF. CDR3 sequence (DNA): TGTGCCAGCAGTAGTGGGACAAGGAGCTCCTATAATTCACCCCTCCACTTT. The variable domain in full, with the rest retrieved from reference TRBV11-3 and TRBJ1-6, is EAGVVQSPRYKIIEKKQPVAFWCNPISGHNTLYWYLQNLGQGPELLIRYENEEAVDDSQLPKDRFSAERLKGVDSTLKIQPAELGDSAVYLCASSSGTRSSYNSPLHFGNGTRLTVT.

The genes are TRBV7-9 and TRBJ2-5; D unclear. Trimming took 3 bases from V and 5 from J, leaving 13 bases between them. The length of the CDR3 is 14 residues. In germline, CDR1 is SEHNR, CDR2 FQNEAQ (reference sequence). CDR3 sequence reads: CASSFSGVGETQYF. The DNA of the CDR3 is TGTGCCAGCAGCTTCTCTGGGGTTGGGGAGACCCAGTACTTC. Based on the CDR3 plus reference TRBV7-9 and TRBJ2-5, the full variable domain is DTGVSQNPRHKITKRGQNVTFRCDPISEHNRLYWYRQTLGQGPEFLTYFQNEAQLEKSRLLSDRFSAERPKGSFSTLEIQRTEQGDSAMYLCASSFSGVGETQYFGPGTRLLVL.

The V and J genes are TRBV19 and TRBJ2-2, with D perhaps TRBD2 (5 bases). The V end lost 3 bases, the J end lost 6 bases, and 17 bases lay between the germline ends. The CDR3 is made up of 16 amino acids. Germline V gives CDR1 LNHDA, CDR2 SQIVND (reference sequence). CDR3 sequence (DNA): TGTGCCAGTAGTATGGGTGAGAGGGCTGGCGCCGGGGAGCTGTTTTTT. Translation gives CASSMGERAGAGELFF.

The CDR3 bases are TGTGCTAGTGGTTTGGTACTAGGCTCCAGCTACGAGCAGTACTTC. As protein: CASGLVLGSSYEQYF. This chain joins TRBV12-5 and TRBJ2-7, with D possibly TRBD2 on 5 matching bases. Looked up from germline, CDR1 is LGHNT and CDR2 is FRNRAP. The CDR3 has 15 amino acids. Trimming pared 0 bases from V and 3 bases from J, leaving 12 bases between.

This clone was found once. This chain connects TRBV19 to TRBJ1-5; D gene uncertain. V lost 3 bases to trimming and J lost 0 bases, with 9 bases between them. CDR3 length: 15 amino acids. CDR1 is LNHDA and CDR2 is SQIVND in the germline V gene (reference sequence). In DNA form, the CDR3 reads TGTGCCAGTAGTATTCCAGATTATAGCAATCAGCCCCAGCATTTT. It specifies CASSIPDYSNQPQHF.

The chain is built from TRBV19 and TRBJ1-1; D not certain. V was trimmed by 3 bases and J by 3 bases, leaving 8 bases between them. From germline, CDR1 is LNHDA and CDR2 SQIVND (reference sequence). The CDR3 has 13 amino acids. This chain's CDR3 is CASSISLDTEAFF. DNA of the CDR3: TGTGCCAGTAGTATCTCGCTCGACACTGAAGCTTTCTTT.

The chain employs TRBV19 and TRBJ2-1; D possibly corresponds to TRBD2 (5 bases). Germline CDR1 and CDR2: LNHDA and SQIVND (reference sequence). The V end was cut by 3 bases, the J end by 2 bases, with 11 bases between. This CDR3 has 15 amino acids. The CDR3 region is CASSIYTGTYNEQFF. In DNA, the CDR3 is TGTGCCAGTAGTATTTACACCGGGACCTACAATGAGCAGTTCTTC.

This chain uses TRBV9 with TRBJ2-3; D is unclear. Germline assignment: CDR1 SGDLS and CDR2 YYNGEE. The CDR3 has 12 residues. The germline V and J ends were trimmed by 4 bases and 2 bases, with 5 bases remaining between them. The chain's CDR3 is CASSLYTDTQYF. CDR3 nucleotides: TGTGCCAGCAGCCTATACACAGATACGCAGTATTTT.